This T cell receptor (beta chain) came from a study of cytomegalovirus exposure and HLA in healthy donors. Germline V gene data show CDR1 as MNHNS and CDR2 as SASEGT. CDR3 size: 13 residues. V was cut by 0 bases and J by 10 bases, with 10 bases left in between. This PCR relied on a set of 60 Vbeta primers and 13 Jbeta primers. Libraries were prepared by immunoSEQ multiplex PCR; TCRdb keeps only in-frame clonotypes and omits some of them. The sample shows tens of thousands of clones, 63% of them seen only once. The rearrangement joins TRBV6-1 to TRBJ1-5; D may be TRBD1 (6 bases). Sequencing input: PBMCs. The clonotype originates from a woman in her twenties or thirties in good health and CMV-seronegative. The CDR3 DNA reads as TGTGCCAGCAGTGAAGCAACAGGGTCCCCCCAGCATTTT. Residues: CASSEATGSPQHF.